This passage covers 24 T cell receptor beta chains from one sample sequenced in a study of control samples from healthy donors and cancer patients. TCRdb keeps only in-frame clones here, not all; method: immunoSEQ multiplex PCR. The repertoire holds 85,000 to 110,000 clones, with 85% to 90% as singletons. The sequencing sample was made of PBMCs. The receptors were sampled from a man in his 60s with lung cancer.

This chain uses TRBV3-1 (or the pseudogene TRBV3-2) with TRBJ1-1; no definite D call. Germline assignment: CDR1 LGHDT and CDR2 YNNKEL (reference sequence). V gave up 1 base and J gave up 5 bases, with 11 bases separating them. CDR3 length equals 14 residues. The CDR3: CASSQVSRETEAFF. The CDR3 DNA reads TGTGCCAGCAGCCAAGTTTCACGGGAGACTGAAGCTTTCTTT.

This clone was recorded only once. The V gene is TRBV30, the J gene TRBJ1-2, with D perhaps matching TRBD1 (5 bases). This CDR3 spans 13 amino acids. The V and J ends lost 0 bases and 4 bases respectively, with 9 bases between them. Germline V lookup: CDR1 GTSNPN, CDR2 SVGIG (reference sequence). The CDR3 nucleotides read TGTGCCTGGAGTGTCGGGGCGATCTATGGCTACACCTTC. Its translation: CAWSVGAIYGYTF.

This clone was seen only once. The J gene is TRBJ2-2, the V gene TRBV7-3; TRBD1 matches at 9 bases. The CDR3 has 16 residues. The germline V gene encodes CDR1 SGHTA and CDR2 FQGTGA. The trim removed 4 bases at V and 2 bases at J, leaving 5 bases unmatched. The CDR3: CASSSGTGYNTGELFF. The CDR3, as DNA: TGTGCCAGCAGCTCCGGGACAGGGTATAACACCGGGGAGCTGTTTTTT.

The chain combines TRBV7-3 with TRBJ1-1, with no clear D. CDR1 and CDR2 from the germline V gene are SGHTA and FQGTGA. The CDR3 sequence is 13 residues long. V dropped 2 bases and J dropped 1 base, with 5 bases sitting between them. In nucleotides, the CDR3 is TGTGCCAGCAGCTTATGGCAGAACACTGAAGCTTTCTTT. As protein: CASSLWQNTEAFF.

The chain recombines TRBV27 with TRBJ2-2; unclear D gene. From germline, CDR1 is MNHEY and CDR2 SMNVEV (reference sequence). V lost 5 bases and J lost 0, with 13 bases in between. CDR3 size: 16 residues. CDR3 sequence (DNA): TGTGCCAGCAGTCCCGGACGGATTACGAACACCGGGGAGCTGTTTTTT. Encoded protein: CASSPGRITNTGELFF.

The V call is TRBV2, the J call TRBJ1-1; unclear D gene. Germline CDR1 reads SNHLY; CDR2 reads FYNNEI. Trimming removed 1 base from V and 7 bases from J, with 4 bases in between. The CDR3 loop spans 11 amino acids. CDR3 nucleotide sequence: TGTGCCAGCAGTGAAGTGAGTGAAGCTTTCTTT. It is translated as CASSEVSEAFF.

This clone was recorded a few times. The chain is built from TRBV27 and TRBJ1-2; 8 bases agree with TRBD1. Germline assignment: CDR1 MNHEY and CDR2 SMNVEV (reference sequence). The CDR3 extends over 18 amino acids. V shed 2 bases, J shed 2 bases, and the junction held 13 bases outside the gene matches. The CDR3 nucleotides read TGTGCCAGCAGTTTAGTCCCCCCTCGGACAGGGTCAAACTATGGCTACACCTTC. Encoded protein: CASSLVPPRTGSNYGYTF.

V is TRBV3-1 (or the pseudogene TRBV3-2) and J is TRBJ1-1; D may be TRBD1 (5 bases). Germline CDR1 and CDR2: LGHDT and YNNKEL (reference sequence). The length of the CDR3 is 14 residues. V was pared by 4 bases and J by 5 bases, with 14 bases between. The CDR3 bases are TGTGCCAGCAGCCTGATCGCGGGGGGGACTGAAGCTTTCTTT. As protein: CASSLIAGGTEAFF.

This rearrangement joins TRBV18 to TRBJ2-5, with a possible D match to TRBD1 (6 bases). Trimming took off 6 bases at V and 1 base at J, with 18 bases between the two ends. In germline, CDR1 is KGHSH, CDR2 LQKENI. This CDR3 has 16 amino acids. In DNA, the CDR3 is TGTGCCAGCTCCCGGGACACTCTTGGAGGCCAAGAGACCCAGTACTTC. Translated, it gives CASSRDTLGGQETQYF.

Here the CDR3 reads CAWRTGTVYEQYV. The CDR3 bases are TGTGCCTGGAGAACGGGGACAGTCTACGAGCAGTACGTC. The chain is built from TRBV30 and TRBJ2-7, with 7 bases matching TRBD1. The V gene's germline CDR1 is GTSNPN and CDR2 SVGIG (reference sequence). The CDR3 contains 13 residues. V dropped 3 bases and J dropped 3; count of bases not matched to a gene: 5.

The chain recombines TRBV6-2 or TRBV6-3 with TRBJ2-4, with TRBD2 matching 15 bases. The V gene's germline CDR1 is MNHEY and CDR2 SVGEGT. The CDR3 runs to 21 residues. Trimming took 2 bases from V and 0 from J; bases not matched to a gene: 11. The CDR3: CASSYPLGTSGGLLAKNIQYF. CDR3 nucleotides: TGTGCCAGCAGTTACCCCCTCGGGACTAGCGGGGGGCTACTAGCCAAAAACATTCAGTACTTC.

This clone appeared a few times. The chain is built from TRBV7-8 and TRBJ2-1; 10 nucleotides line up with TRBD2. The CDR3 extends over 15 amino acids. CDR1 and CDR2 from the germline V gene are SGHVS and FQNEAQ. V lost 1 base, J lost 10 bases, and 7 bases stayed unmatched. CDR3 nucleotides: TGTGCCAGCAGCTTAGGACTAGCGGGTCGGGGGGAGCAGTTCTTC. This sequence encodes CASSLGLAGRGEQFF.

The chain links TRBV3-1 (or the pseudogene TRBV3-2) to TRBJ2-1, with 8 nucleotides matching TRBD2. Germline CDR1 is LGHDT and CDR2 is YNNKEL (reference sequence). V shed 4 bases, J shed 5 bases, and the junction held 10 bases outside the gene matches. This CDR3 contains 16 residues. CDR3 DNA: TGTGCCAGCAGCCCTCCCGGGACTAGTGGGCACAATGAGCAGTTCTTC. This translates into CASSPPGTSGHNEQFF.

This chain links TRBV6-5 with TRBJ1-1; D might be TRBD1 (5 bases). The V end lost 8 bases, the J end lost 0 bases, and 10 bases lay between the germline ends. CDR3 length: 13 amino acids. Germline values: CDR1 MNHEY, CDR2 SVGAGI. The CDR3: CASGAGLNTEAFF. The CDR3 DNA reads TGTGCCAGCGGGGCAGGGTTGAACACTGAAGCTTTCTTT.

J is TRBJ2-5 and V is TRBV3-1 (or the pseudogene TRBV3-2); D gene unclear. This CDR3 contains 14 residues. V lost 2 bases, J lost 5 bases, and 12 bases lay in between. The V gene's germline CDR1 is LGHDT and CDR2 YNNKEL (reference sequence). This chain's CDR3 is CASSQNRFFETQYF. The CDR3 DNA sequence: TGTGCCAGCAGCCAAAACAGATTTTTTGAGACCCAGTACTTC.

The chain joins TRBV5-4 to TRBJ2-1; 12 positions match TRBD2. V shed 4 bases and J 0 bases; nucleotides not matched to a gene: 5. Germline V CDR1 and CDR2: SGHNT, YYREEE (reference sequence). The CDR3 contains 17 residues. The CDR3: CASSALAGGGSYNEQFF. The CDR3 DNA reads TGTGCCAGCAGCGCCCTAGCGGGGGGGGGCTCCTACAATGAGCAGTTCTTC.

A note on this clone: Additional DNA sequences in this sample encode the identical CDR3. The chain has TRBV5-1 and TRBJ1-5; a possible D gene is TRBD1 (6 bases). This CDR3 is 14 amino acids long. The germline V and J ends were trimmed by 1 base and 1 base, with 6 bases remaining between them. Germline V gene lookup returns CDR1 SGHRS and CDR2 YFSETQ. In nucleotides, the CDR3 is TGCGCCAGCAGCTTGACAGGGAGCAATCAGCCCCAGCATTTT. It yields the protein CASSLTGSNQPQHF.

The V gene is TRBV12-3 or TRBV12-4, the J gene TRBJ1-1; D gene unclear. CDR3 length equals 13 residues. The germline V and J ends were trimmed by 6 bases and 0 bases, with 8 bases remaining between them. CDR3 protein: CASSQNMNTEAFF. For the CDR3, the DNA is TGTGCCAGCAGCCAGAATATGAACACTGAAGCTTTCTTT.

This chain joins TRBV3-1 (or the pseudogene TRBV3-2) and TRBJ2-3; 7 bases align to TRBD1. The CDR3 consists of 15 residues. The V gene end was trimmed by 4 bases and the J gene end by 1 base; junction bases not matched to a gene: 5. In germline, CDR1 is LGHDT, CDR2 YNNKEL (reference sequence). For the CDR3, the DNA is TGTGCCAGCAGCCTAGGGGGCTATGGCACAGATACGCAGTATTTT. Translated: CASSLGGYGTDTQYF.

The chain links TRBV29-1 to TRBJ1-2, with D maybe TRBD1 (6 bases). V gave up 4 bases and J gave up 6 bases, with 12 bases separating them. Germline assignment: CDR1 SQVTM and CDR2 ANQGSEA. CDR3 size: 12 residues. CDR3 sequence: CSVVWQGNGYTF. The CDR3 nucleotides are TGCAGCGTTGTATGGCAGGGGAATGGCTACACCTTC.

This chain connects TRBV27 to TRBJ1-1; no clear D gene. Trimming shortened V by 0 bases and J by 1 base, and 3 bases separated the two germline ends. Germline V lookup: CDR1 MNHEY, CDR2 SMNVEV (reference sequence). This CDR3 spans 13 amino acids. The DNA for the CDR3 is TGTGCCAGCAGTTTATCTCCGAACACTGAAGCTTTCTTT. Translating gives CASSLSPNTEAFF.

This clone appeared a single time. The genes are TRBV11-2 and TRBJ2-7; no clear D gene. CDR3 length: 15 residues. V was shortened by 5 bases and J by 3 bases, with 17 bases between the two germline ends. CDR1 is SGHAT, CDR2 FQNNGV, per germline. CDR3 in amino acids: CASSRDRVSYYEQYF. The CDR3 region has the DNA TGTGCCAGCAGCCGCGACCGCGTATCCTACTACGAGCAGTACTTC. The variable domain in full, completed from reference TRBV11-2 and TRBJ2-7, reads EAGVAQSPRYKIIEKRQSVAFWCNPISGHATLYWYQQILGQGPKLLIQFQNNGVVDDSQLPKDRFSAERLKGVDSTLKIQPAKLEDSAVYLCASSRDRVSYYEQYFGPGTRLTVT.

V gene TRBV4-1 combines with J gene TRBJ1-1; a possible D gene is TRBD1 (6 bases). The CDR3 spans 14 residues. The V gene lost 2 bases and the J gene lost 7 bases, with 14 bases spanning the gap. Looked up from germline, CDR1 is MGHRA and CDR2 is YSYEKL. CDR3 loop: CASSQPLGGVEAFF. For the CDR3, the DNA is TGCGCCAGCAGCCAACCCCTCGGGGGCGTTGAAGCTTTCTTT.

The V call is TRBV27, the J call TRBJ2-5, with D maybe TRBD1 (6 bases). The germline CDR1 and CDR2 sequences are MNHEY and SMNVEV (reference sequence). The CDR3 spans 15 residues. Trimming removed 4 bases at V and 7 bases at J, with 19 bases between. Here the CDR3 reads CASSSSPAGARTQYF. CDR3 DNA: TGTGCCAGCAGTTCATCCCCCGCAGGGGCTCGGACCCAGTACTTC.